The TCR beta chain described here comes from a study of T cell changes during pregnancy in multiple sclerosis. V lost 5 bases, J lost 8 bases, and 12 bases lay in between. The germline V gene has CDR1 SGHVS and CDR2 FQNEAQ. CDR3 length: 12 residues. Clones were read by immunoSEQ multiplex PCR, and TCRdb kept only the in-frame ones, dropping some. The sample includes tens of thousands of clones, more than 90% of them seen just once. The receptor comes from a female donor in good health, enrolled as a control in a pregnancy study. The chain links TRBV7-8 to TRBJ1-1; no clear D gene. The sample was peripheral blood, taken in the first trimester of pregnancy. The CDR3 loop reads CASSPGGLEAFF. CDR3 sequence (DNA): TGTGCCAGCAGCCCAGGAGGACTGGAAGCTTTCTTT.